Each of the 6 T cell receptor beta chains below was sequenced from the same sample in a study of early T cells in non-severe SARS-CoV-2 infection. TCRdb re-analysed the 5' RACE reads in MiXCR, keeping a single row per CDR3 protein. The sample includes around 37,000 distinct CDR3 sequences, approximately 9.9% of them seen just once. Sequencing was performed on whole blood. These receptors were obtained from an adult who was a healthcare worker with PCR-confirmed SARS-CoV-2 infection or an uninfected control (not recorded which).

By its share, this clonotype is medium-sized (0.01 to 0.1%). CDR3 DNA sequence: TGTGCCAGCAGTTACGGGGGGGAAGTAGAGACCCAGTACTTC. This translates into CASSYGGEVETQYF. This rearrangement joins TRBV6-2 or TRBV6-3 to TRBJ2-5, with 7 nucleotides matching TRBD2. CDR3 length equals 14 residues. J gave up 4 bases and V 2 bases, and 4 bases lay outside the gene matches. Germline loops: CDR1 MNHEY, CDR2 SVGEGT.

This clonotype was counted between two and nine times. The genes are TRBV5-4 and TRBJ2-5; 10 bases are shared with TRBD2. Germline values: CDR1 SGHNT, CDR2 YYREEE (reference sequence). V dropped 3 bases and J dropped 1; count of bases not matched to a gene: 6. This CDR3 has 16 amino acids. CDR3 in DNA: TGTGCCAGCAGCTCGGGGCCTAGCGGGGGCCAAGAGACCCAGTACTTC. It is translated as CASSSGPSGGQETQYF.

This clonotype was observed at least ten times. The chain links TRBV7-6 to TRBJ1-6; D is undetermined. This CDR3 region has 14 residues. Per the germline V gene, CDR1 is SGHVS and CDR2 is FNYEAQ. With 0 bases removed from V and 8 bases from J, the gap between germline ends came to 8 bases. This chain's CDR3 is CASSLAVMDSPLHF. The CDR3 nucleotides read TGTGCCAGCAGCTTAGCAGTAATGGATTCACCCCTCCACTTT.

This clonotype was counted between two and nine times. In DNA form, the CDR3 reads TGTGCCAGCAGCTTTCTCCGTTTGAACACTGAAGCTTTCTTT. This encodes CASSFLRLNTEAFF. The J gene is TRBJ1-1, the V gene TRBV5-6, with no clear D. The V gene's germline CDR1 is SGHDT and CDR2 YYEEEE. Deletions cut 2 bases from V and 0 bases from J, with 8 bases between. The CDR3 consists of 14 residues.

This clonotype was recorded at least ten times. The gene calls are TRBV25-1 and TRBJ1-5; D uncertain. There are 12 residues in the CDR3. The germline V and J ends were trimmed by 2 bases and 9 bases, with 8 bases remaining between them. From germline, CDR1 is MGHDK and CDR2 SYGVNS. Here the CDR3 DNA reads TGTGCCAGCAGTGAAGGAGCTCGGCCCCAGCATTTT. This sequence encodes CASSEGARPQHF.

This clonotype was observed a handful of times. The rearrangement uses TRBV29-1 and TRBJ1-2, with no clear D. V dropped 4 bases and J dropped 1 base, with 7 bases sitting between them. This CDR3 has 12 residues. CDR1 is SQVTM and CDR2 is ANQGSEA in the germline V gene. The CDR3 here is CSVVAVNYGYTF. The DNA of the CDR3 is TGCAGCGTTGTTGCAGTTAACTATGGCTACACCTTC.